This is a list of T cell receptor beta chains from one sample in a study of blood T cell repertoires in COVID-19. Here immunoSEQ multiplex PCR was the method, and the copy in TCRdb shows in-frame clones only, minus some. The sample carries 120,000 to 150,000 clones, 84% recorded once. Source material: PBMCs or T cells enriched from blood (not recorded which). Receptor source: a woman aged 45-65 years who had been exposed to COVID-19. CDR3s include the opening cysteine and the closing phenylalanine or tryptophan. D genes are given only for firm matches. The size of a clone is reported for some rows only, either as once, few or many, or as a class for expanded clones.

d_call clone_size j_call cdr3_length v_call cdr3_aa cdr3_nt
- - TRBJ1-1 13 TRBV19 CASKLGSGTEAFF TGTGCCAGTAAGTTAGGCTCAGGGACTGAAGCTTTCTTT
TRBD1 - TRBJ2-7 14 TRBV6-5 CASSYDRDSLEQYF TGTGCCAGCAGTTACGACAGGGATTCCCTCGAGCAGTACTTC
TRBD1 - TRBJ1-4 13 TRBV19 CAAQGHRGEKLFF TGTGCCGCACAGGGGCACAGGGGTGAAAAACTGTTTTTT
- once TRBJ1-5 14 TRBV19 CASSIRGSNQPQHF TGTGCCAGTAGTATAAGGGGGAGTAATCAGCCCCAGCATTTT
- - TRBJ2-2 15 TRBV11-2 CATERGHKNTGELFF TGTGCCACAGAAAGAGGACACAAGAACACCGGGGAGCTGTTTTTT
TRBD2 - TRBJ2-7 13 TRBV25-1 CATRLAGRYEQYF TGTGCCACTCGACTAGCGGGACGATACGAGCAGTACTTC
TRBD2 - TRBJ2-3 17 TRBV7-2 CASSLVRAGGTTDTQYF TGTGCCAGCAGCTTAGTACGAGCGGGAGGGACCACAGATACGCAGTATTTT
- - TRBJ2-5 14 TRBV7-9 CASSLGTDQETQYF TGTGCCAGCAGCTTAGGGACAGACCAAGAGACCCAGTACTTC
- - TRBJ2-7 16 TRBV6-5 CASSYQVAGTQYEQYF TGTGCCAGCAGTTACCAGGTGGCTGGGACACAATACGAGCAGTACTTC
- - TRBJ1-5 17 TRBV7-6 CASSLMGAGTLLQPQHF TGTGCCAGCAGCTTAATGGGGGCAGGGACCCTCCTTCAGCCCCAGCATTTT
- - TRBJ1-1 13 TRBV12-3/TRBV12-4 CASSRGIHPTSFF TGTGCCAGCAGCCGCGGAATCCACCCCACATCTTTCTTT
- - TRBJ2-5 13 TRBV19 CASSVTVGETQYF TGTGCCAGTAGTGTGACAGTCGGGGAGACCCAGTACTTC
- - TRBJ1-1 15 TRBV6-2/TRBV6-3 CASSPTTGFNTEAFF TGTGCCAGCAGCCCAACAACAGGATTTAACACTGAAGCTTTCTTT
- - TRBJ2-1 13 TRBV5-6 CASSPLPEREEFF TGTGCCAGCAGCCCACTGCCCGAGAGGGAAGAGTTCTTC
- - TRBJ1-5 13 TRBV6-2/TRBV6-3 CASSRGGGQPQHF TGTGCCAGCAGCAGGGGCGGGGGTCAGCCCCAGCATTTT
TRBD1 - TRBJ1-6 15 TRBV19 CASSTTGANNSPLHF TGTGCCAGTAGTACGACAGGGGCGAATAATTCACCCCTCCACTTT
- - TRBJ2-7 13 TRBV7-3 CASSRTTRGEQYF TGTGCCAGCAGCCGAACGACTAGGGGCGAGCAGTACTTC
TRBD1 once TRBJ1-2 16 TRBV27 CASSPTNRGDLYGYTF TGTGCCAGCAGTCCGACCAACAGGGGCGACCTCTATGGCTACACCTTC
- - TRBJ1-1 13 TRBV4-1 CASSLREGTEAFF TGCGCCAGCAGCCTCAGGGAGGGCACTGAAGCTTTCTTT
TRBD1 - TRBJ1-4 18 TRBV9 CASSVGPGTGVSNEKLFF TGTGCCAGCAGCGTAGGTCCGGGGACAGGGGTTTCGAATGAAAAACTGTTTTTT
TRBD2 - TRBJ2-3 16 TRBV5-1 CASSLVGLAGTDTQYF TGCGCCAGCAGCTTGGTCGGCCTAGCGGGCACAGATACGCAGTATTTT
- once TRBJ2-1 16 TRBV12-5 CASGSLLASRGNEQFF TGTGCTAGTGGTTCCCTCCTAGCGTCCAGAGGGAATGAGCAGTTCTTC
- - TRBJ2-5 16 TRBV7-2 CASSPYLSKYQETQYF TGTGCCAGCAGCCCCTACTTATCCAAGTACCAAGAGACCCAGTACTTC
- once TRBJ1-2 14 TRBV4-3 CASSQAFANYGYTF TGCGCCAGCAGCCAAGCCTTCGCGAACTATGGCTACACCTTC
- - TRBJ1-4 13 TRBV10-3 CAISGGVREKLFF TGTGCCATCAGTGGGGGGGTTCGTGAAAAACTGTTTTTT
- - TRBJ1-2 13 TRBV7-2 CASSLDGRYGYTF TGTGCCAGCAGCTTAGATGGGCGTTATGGCTACACCTTC
TRBD1 - TRBJ1-4 15 TRBV20-1 CSASLPGGASRKLFF TGCAGTGCTAGTCTCCCAGGGGGCGCGTCGAGAAAACTGTTTTTT
- - TRBJ1-5 13 TRBV10-3 CAISETRDQPQHF TGTGCCATCAGTGAGACGAGGGATCAGCCCCAGCATTTT
TRBD1 - TRBJ2-2 15 TRBV5-1 CASTLTRQGAGELFF TGCGCCAGCACCCTGACCCGACAGGGTGCCGGGGAGCTGTTTTTT
TRBD1 - TRBJ1-2 15 TRBV7-2 CASSPRQGLGYGYTF TGTGCCAGCAGCCCCAGACAGGGGTTGGGGTATGGCTACACCTTC
TRBD1 few TRBJ2-2 18 TRBV5-1 CASSVGARGPLNTGELFF TGCGCCAGCAGCGTGGGGGCCAGGGGGCCCCTCAACACCGGGGAGCTGTTTTTT
TRBD2 - TRBJ2-1 14 TRBV6-4 CASSGLAGAGEQFF TGTGCCAGCAGTGGACTAGCGGGAGCGGGTGAGCAGTTCTTC
- - TRBJ1-1 14 TRBV7-9 CASSLGQANTEAFF TGTGCCAGCAGCTTAGGACAGGCGAACACTGAAGCTTTCTTT
- - TRBJ2-2 15 TRBV6-5 CASQRNRERAGELFF TGTGCCAGCCAAAGAAACAGGGAAAGAGCCGGGGAGCTGTTTTTT
- - TRBJ2-3 12 TRBV11-2 CAAGPQLDTQYF TGTGCCGCGGGGCCTCAACTGGATACGCAGTATTTT
- - TRBJ1-6 16 TRBV19 CARPWTLLSYNSPLHF TGTGCCAGGCCTTGGACTCTCCTGTCCTATAATTCACCCCTCCACTTT
TRBD1 - TRBJ2-5 14 TRBV6-6 CASRQGGTGVTQYF TGTGCCAGCAGACAGGGGGGCACAGGGGTGACCCAGTACTTC
TRBD1 - TRBJ1-5 16 TRBV5-6 CASSFGTGNSNQPQHF TGTGCCAGCAGCTTTGGGACAGGCAATAGCAATCAGCCCCAGCATTTT
TRBD1 - TRBJ1-2 15 TRBV6-5 CASSSRQGVLYGYTF TGTGCCAGCAGTTCCCGACAGGGAGTCCTCTATGGCTACACCTTC
TRBD2 - TRBJ2-2 15 TRBV2 CATSRLAGDTGELFF TGTGCCACTTCCCGACTAGCGGGCGATACCGGGGAGCTGTTTTTT
- once TRBJ1-4 16 TRBV15 CATSPTPGQINEKLFF TGTGCCACCAGCCCCACACCGGGACAAATTAATGAAAAACTGTTTTTT
TRBD2 - TRBJ2-5 15 TRBV10-3 CAISEPGLAGETQYF TGTGCCATCAGTGAGCCGGGACTAGCGGGAGAGACCCAGTACTTC
- - TRBJ1-3 12 TRBV20-1 CSASSPFDTIYF TGCAGTGCTAGTAGCCCCTTCGACACCATATATTTT
- once TRBJ1-5 15 TRBV19 CASKPIRGSNQPQHF TGTGCCAGTAAACCCATCAGGGGCAGCAATCAGCCCCAGCATTTT
TRBD2 - TRBJ2-1 15 TRBV19 CASSLRTSGGLRPFF TGTGCCAGTAGTCTCCGGACTAGCGGGGGCCTCAGACCGTTCTTC